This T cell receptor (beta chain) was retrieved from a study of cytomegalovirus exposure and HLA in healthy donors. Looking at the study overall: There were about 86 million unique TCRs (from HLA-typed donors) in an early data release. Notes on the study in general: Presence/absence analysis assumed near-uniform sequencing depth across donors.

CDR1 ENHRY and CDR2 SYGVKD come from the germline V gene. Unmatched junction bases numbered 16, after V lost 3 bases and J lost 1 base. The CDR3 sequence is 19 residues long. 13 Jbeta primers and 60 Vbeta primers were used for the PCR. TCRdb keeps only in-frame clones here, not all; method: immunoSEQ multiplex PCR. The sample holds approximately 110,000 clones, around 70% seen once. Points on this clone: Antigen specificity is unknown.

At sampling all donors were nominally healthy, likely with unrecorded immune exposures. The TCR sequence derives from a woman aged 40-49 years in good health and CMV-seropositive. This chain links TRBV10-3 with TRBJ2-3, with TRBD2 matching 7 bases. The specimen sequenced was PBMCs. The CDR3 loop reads CAISDSRLKAGIRTDTQYF. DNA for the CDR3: TGTGCCATCAGTGACAGTAGGTTGAAAGCGGGGATACGCACAGATACGCAGTATTTT.